This T cell receptor (beta chain) was observed in a study of T-cell reconstitution after alpha-beta-depleted transplantation in children. Construction of the TCRbeta library involved unique molecular identifiers. A single record per CDR3 protein comes from TCRdb applying MiXCR to the PCR reads. The table has 200,000 or so distinct CDR3 sequences, 5.5% to 7% seen once. The material was PBMCs, obtained before TCRalphabeta/CD19-depleted stem cell transplant. This sequence originates from a girl less than two years old with combined immunodeficiency, due to receive a stem cell transplant.

Written as DNA, the CDR3 is TGCAGTGCTAGTACTACCTTTAGCAATCAGCCCCAGCATTTT. It specifies CSASTTFSNQPQHF. The V call is TRBV20-1, the J call TRBJ1-5; D remains unclear. CDR1 is DFQATT and CDR2 is SNEGSKA in the germline V gene (reference sequence). The germline V and J ends were trimmed by 3 bases and 0 bases, with 9 bases remaining between them. The CDR3 consists of 14 residues.